The 23 T cell receptor beta chains listed next were all sequenced from one sample in a study of blood T cell repertoires in COVID-19. Clones were sequenced by immunoSEQ multiplex PCR, and TCRdb holds only the in-frame ones, with some missing. The sample has roughly 520,000 clones; 85% to 90% are singletons. The specimen sequenced was PBMCs or T cells enriched from blood (not recorded which). These receptors all stem from a woman aged 40-49 years who had recovered from COVID-19.

This clone was observed a handful of times. CDR3: CASSYEAGGQETQYF. CDR3 DNA: TGCGCCAGCAGCTACGAAGCGGGAGGGCAAGAGACCCAGTACTTC. The rearrangement links TRBV5-1 to TRBJ2-5; 10 bases agree with TRBD2. V shed 3 bases and J 2 bases; nucleotides not matched to a gene: 4. The CDR3 runs to 15 residues. Germline V gene sequence: CDR1 SGHRS, CDR2 YFSETQ.

In this sample, this clone turned up a few times. The CDR3: CASSQKGGGVNTEAFF. The CDR3 bases are TGCGCCAGCAGCCAAAAAGGTGGAGGGGTGAACACTGAAGCTTTCTTT. The chain carries TRBV4-3 and TRBJ1-1; D might be TRBD1 (5 bases). The germline V and J ends were trimmed by 2 bases and 0 bases, with 13 bases remaining between them. This CDR3 comprises 16 residues. Looked up from germline, CDR1 is LGHNA and CDR2 is YSLEER.

The chain couples TRBV19 to TRBJ1-1, with D unresolved. Germline CDR1 reads LNHDA; CDR2 reads SQIVND (reference sequence). V was cut by 7 bases and J by 6 bases, with 15 bases left in between. There are 13 residues in the CDR3. The CDR3 spells CASTPRRLAEAFF. CDR3 DNA sequence: TGTGCCAGTACGCCCCGCAGATTGGCTGAAGCTTTCTTT.

V is TRBV6-5 and J is TRBJ2-7, with 13 nucleotides matching TRBD2. CDR1 and CDR2 (germline): MNHEY, SVGAGI. The CDR3 contains 13 residues. V trimming: 6 bases; J trimming: 9 bases; junction bases outside the gene matches: 5. CDR3 bases: TGTGCCAGCAGGGGGACTAGCGGGGCGCGGCAGTACTTC. Amino acid sequence: CASRGTSGARQYF.

The chain carries TRBV18 and TRBJ1-4, with 9 bases fitting TRBD1. After removal of 8 bases from V and 7 bases from J, the junction contained 5 bases not matched to a gene. Germline V gene sequence: CDR1 KGHSH, CDR2 LQKENI. The CDR3 extends over 13 amino acids. The CDR3 reads CASHRGLGEKLFF. CDR3 DNA: TGTGCCAGCCACAGGGGGCTAGGTGAAAAACTGTTTTTT.

This clone was seen a handful of times. This chain uses TRBV6-5 with TRBJ2-1; tentatively, D is TRBD2 (6 bases). The germline CDR1 and CDR2 sequences are MNHEY and SVGAGI. The length of the CDR3 is 16 residues. Trimming left V 2 bases short and J 0 bases short, with 11 bases between. The CDR3 loop reads CASSYGGSLSYNEQFF. DNA for the CDR3: TGTGCCAGCAGTTACGGGGGGAGCCTCTCCTACAATGAGCAGTTCTTC.

This clone has a single count. This chain uses TRBV18 with TRBJ2-2, with D perhaps TRBD2 (6 bases). The CDR3 runs to 16 residues. Looked up from germline, CDR1 is KGHSH and CDR2 is LQKENI. V was cut by 3 bases and J by 0 bases, with 11 bases left in between. CDR3 sequence reads: CASSPASAANTGELFF. CDR3 sequence (DNA): TGTGCCAGCTCACCCGCTAGCGCCGCGAACACCGGGGAGCTGTTTTTT. Complete variable domain (other parts from reference TRBV18 and TRBJ2-2): NAGVMQNPRHLVRRRGQEARLRCSPMKGHSHVYWYRQLPEEGLKFMVYLQKENIIDESGMPKERFSAEFPKEGPSILRIQQVVRGDSAAYFCASSPASAANTGELFFGEGSRLTVL.

The J gene is TRBJ1-4, the V gene TRBV5-8; 7 positions agree with TRBD1. CDR1 is SGHTS and CDR2 is YDEGEE in the germline V gene. V was pared by 4 bases and J by 7 bases, with 10 bases of the junction left unmatched. The CDR3 has 15 residues. The CDR3 spells CASSPRQGVGEKLFF. As DNA, the CDR3 is TGTGCCAGCAGCCCAAGACAGGGCGTTGGTGAAAAACTGTTTTTT.

The chain recombines TRBV5-6 with TRBJ2-3; a weak D match, TRBD2 (6 bases). The CDR3 is 15 amino acids. Trimming stripped 4 bases from V and 0 bases from J, with 12 bases between. The V gene's germline CDR1 is SGHDT and CDR2 YYEEEE. The CDR3 sequence: CASSQLAASTDTQYF. CDR3 bases: TGTGCCAGCAGCCAACTAGCCGCTAGCACAGATACGCAGTATTTT.

This clone occurred a few times. The rearrangement joins TRBV5-1 to TRBJ1-2; 9 bases agree with TRBD1. Trimming at V came to 3 bases and at J to 7 bases, leaving 7 bases not matched to a gene. The germline V gene encodes CDR1 SGHRS and CDR2 YFSETQ. The CDR3 consists of 14 residues. CDR3 in amino acids: CASSSTGQGSGYTF. CDR3 DNA: TGCGCCAGCAGCTCGACAGGACAGGGGAGTGGCTACACCTTC.

The chain combines TRBV7-9 with TRBJ1-2; 11 bases map to TRBD1. Germline trimming cut 5 bases from V and 3 bases from J; bases unmatched to any gene: 14. The CDR3 contains 18 residues. Per the germline V gene, CDR1 is SEHNR and CDR2 is FQNEAQ (reference sequence). The CDR3 spells CASSPADGQGAYHYGYTF. The CDR3 DNA is TGTGCCAGCAGCCCCGCCGATGGACAGGGGGCATATCACTATGGCTACACCTTC.

This chain uses TRBV29-1 with TRBJ2-3, with TRBD2 as a possible D gene (6 bases). Germline V gene data show CDR1 as SQVTM and CDR2 as ANQGSEA. Trimming pared 0 bases from V and 1 base from J, leaving 11 bases between. The CDR3 is 15 amino acids. The CDR3, as DNA: TGCAGCGTTGAAGACGGGAGAGCGGGCACAGATACGCAGTATTTT. It is translated as CSVEDGRAGTDTQYF.

The V call is TRBV11-3, the J call TRBJ2-1; D remains unclear. The CDR3 consists of 12 residues. With 2 bases removed from V and 6 bases from J, the gap between germline ends came to 5 bases. The germline gives CDR1 SGHNT, CDR2 YENEEA. CDR3 in DNA: TGTGCCAGCAGCTTACTAGTCAATGAGCAGTTCTTC. Protein product: CASSLLVNEQFF.

The rearrangement links TRBV28 to TRBJ1-6, with TRBD1 as a possible D gene (5 bases). Trimming left V 5 bases short and J 7 bases short, with 18 bases between. The CDR3 is 16 amino acids. Germline lookup yields CDR1 MDHEN and CDR2 SYDVKM. DNA for the CDR3: TGTGCCAGCAGTCCCTCGGGGCGGGGAGGGAATTCACCCCTCCACTTT. Amino acid sequence: CASSPSGRGGNSPLHF.

CDR3 in amino acids: CAISVEYGPNEQYF. The CDR3 DNA reads as TGTGCCATCAGTGTAGAGTATGGTCCGAACGAGCAGTACTTC. The chain joins TRBV10-3 to TRBJ2-7; no clear D. V was trimmed by 4 bases and J by 5 bases, leaving 15 bases between them. Germline-derived CDR1 and CDR2 are ENHRY and SYGVKD. This CDR3 spans 14 amino acids.

This rearrangement joins TRBV9 to TRBJ2-7; perhaps TRBD2 as D (6 bases). CDR1 and CDR2 (germline): SGDLS, YYNGEE. The ends were cut back, 0 bases at V and 7 bases at J, with 17 bases in the middle. CDR3 length: 15 amino acids. The CDR3 region has the DNA TGTGCCAGCAGCGTAGAGGGTGTCCCCGGGGGAGAGCAGTACTTC. Encoded protein: CASSVEGVPGGEQYF.

The chain recombines TRBV27 with TRBJ1-5, with 7 bases lining up with TRBD1. Germline CDR1 MNHEY, CDR2 SMNVEV (reference sequence). V lost 5 bases to trimming and J lost 5 bases; unmatched junction nucleotides: 6. The CDR3 covers 14 residues. The CDR3 DNA is TGTGCCAGCAGTCAAGGGGGCAGATATCAGCCCCAGCATTTT. It yields the protein CASSQGGRYQPQHF.

The chain carries TRBV2 and TRBJ1-2, with a possible D match to TRBD1 (6 bases). V lost 7 bases and J lost 8, with 14 bases in between. Germline CDR1 reads SNHLY; CDR2 reads FYNNEI. This CDR3 comprises 12 residues. Here the CDR3 reads CASTTGPKGYTF. Here the CDR3 DNA reads TGTGCCAGCACAACAGGGCCGAAAGGCTACACCTTC.

The CDR3 bases are TGTGCCAGCACTCGGGGCTCTGGAAACACCATATATTTT. This encodes CASTRGSGNTIYF. The V call is TRBV2, the J call TRBJ1-3; D is unresolved. Germline assignment: CDR1 SNHLY and CDR2 FYNNEI. The CDR3 extends over 13 amino acids. The V end lost 7 bases, the J end lost 0 bases, and 7 bases lay between the germline ends.

This clone came up a few times. The same CDR3 arises from other DNA sequences in this sample as well. The CDR3 nucleotides are TGTGCCATCAGTGAGTCGCGGAACACTGAAGCTTTCTTT. Translated, it gives CAISESRNTEAFF. This chain uses TRBV10-3 with TRBJ1-1, with D uncertain. Deletions cut 0 bases from V and 1 base from J, with 3 bases between. CDR1 and CDR2 (germline): ENHRY, SYGVKD. The CDR3 totals 13 residues.

The rearrangement joins TRBV29-1 to TRBJ1-1, with D perhaps matching TRBD1 (6 bases). CDR3 length: 12 amino acids. V was clipped by 7 bases and J by 5 bases, with 14 bases between them. CDR1 is SQVTM and CDR2 is ANQGSEA in the germline V gene. The CDR3 reads CSARGARTEAFF. For the CDR3, the DNA is TGCAGCGCCAGGGGCGCAAGGACTGAAGCTTTCTTT.

The rearrangement uses TRBV9 and TRBJ1-4; D is perhaps TRBD1 (5 bases). This CDR3 spans 13 amino acids. Trimming stripped 4 bases from V and 7 bases from J, with 11 bases between. Germline V gene data show CDR1 as SGDLS and CDR2 as YYNGEE. CDR3 in amino acids: CASSSHGGEKLFF. CDR3 sequence (DNA): TGTGCCAGCAGCTCCCACGGGGGTGAAAAACTGTTTTTT.

The J gene is TRBJ2-7, the V gene TRBV28; D is perhaps TRBD1 (7 bases). V was pared by 8 bases and J by 0 bases, with 20 bases between. The CDR3 extends over 16 amino acids. Germline values: CDR1 MDHEN, CDR2 SYDVKM. CDR3 sequence: CASGRGVHSGSYEQYF. Here the CDR3 DNA reads TGTGCCAGCGGCAGGGGGGTCCACTCTGGCTCCTACGAGCAGTACTTC.